This T cell receptor beta chain came from a study of identical twins (TCRdb year 2016). Regarding the complete study: TCR alpha and beta repertoires from monozygotic twins, unrelated adults of various ages and cord blood were deep-sequenced to test whether fetal clonotypes persist. To rule out contamination, the twin experiments were replicated at different times with different library preparation protocols. Paper-wide results and their limitations: Abundant cord blood beta clonotypes had fewer insertions, young adult naive repertoires showed a similar but weaker trend, and memory repertoires showed no such trend. Conclusions relied on cross-sectional statistical analysis, since the same donors could not be followed over many years. The excess sharing between twins in beta out-of-frame sequences was weaker because fewer shared sequences reduced the signal-to-noise ratio. Recombination models systematically underestimated out-of-frame TCR alpha sharing in monozygotic twins but agreed with sharing between unrelated individuals. Invariant T cells such as MAIT and iNKT could partly confound zero-insertion analyses, although diverse VJ usage argued against such confounding for most clonotypes. Compared with coincidental sharing between unrelated individuals, out-of-frame TCR alpha sequences shared between twins had an excess of sequences with low generation probability.

Points on this clonotype: Its specific antigen is unknown. No clone much larger than this one lies a single base away; base qualities are absent.

The germline ends are 9 bases apart after V is trimmed by 5 bases and J by 3 bases. From the cysteine through the phenylalanine, the CDR3 covers 14 amino acids. The sequence is cut down to CDR3 DNA, 42 bases in frame from base 1. CDR1 and CDR2, looked up from the germline V gene, are KGHDR and SFDVKD. The library was built by means of 5' RACE. Instrument used: Illumina HiSeq 2000. Template switching added a universal primer binding site, and the final cDNA carried a unique molecular identifier that allowed TCR cDNA molecules to be counted accurately. Specific primers in the conserved constant-segment region were used to synthesize first-strand cDNA for the TCR alpha and beta chains. To control for contamination, every cDNA library was double barcoded, receiving both a SMART-Mk sample barcode and Illumina barcodes. TruSeq adapter sequences along with Illumina sample barcodes were introduced in two successive PCR steps. Sequencing of the TCR alpha and beta cDNA libraries was done on the Illumina HiSeq platform using custom primers. As for the authors' bioinformatics: MiGEC was used to process raw reads and extract unique molecular identifiers, and MiXCR was used to find CDR3 positions. Recombination models were inferred per individual with the repgenHMM and IGoR tools using an EM algorithm. Shared clonotypes were analyzed with the tcR package in R, and sharing was normalized by the product of cloneset sizes. To study raw recombination free of thymic and clonal selection effects, out-of-frame nonproductive sequences were analyzed. TCRdb reanalyzed the raw reads on its own, using fastp at Q25 for trimming and MiXCR for clone calling, and kept in-frame beta chains. Every distinct CDR3 protein forms one entry, paired with its most common genes and DNA. TCRdb's processing, not the authors' own work, is the source of the V and J calls. A total of 250,000 to 300,000 distinct CDR3 sequences appear in this sample, around 8.8% of them only once. The ten largest clones take up less than 4% of the sample.

Only healthy Caucasian donors were included. The twin cohort comprised three pairs of female monozygotic twins, all aged about 18 to 30 years. Positive isolation kits from Invitrogen were used to isolate the CD4+ and CD8+ T cell populations. These data also formed part of another study, on yellow fever vaccine responses in identical twins. The second publication reports: The T cell response to vaccination in identical twins was reported by the authors to appear partly convergent and partly personalized. In identical twins, the study followed T cell clones that responded to the vaccine with precision.

This receptor was taken from a young woman in good health. The sample was CD8+ T cells sorted from blood. The chain is encoded by TRBV24-1 joined to TRBJ2-2; the D gene is possibly TRBD1, with 6 bases matching. The sequence in DNA is TGTGCCACCAGTGCTACAGGGTACACCGGGGAGCTGTTTTTT. Its translation reads: CATSATGYTGELFF.